This TCR beta chain was sequenced in a study of blood T cells in healthy people across ages. Study-level results: Higher naive T cell percentage went strongly together with higher TCR beta diversity.

As concerns this clonotype: Its antigen is still unknown.

Together with a sample-barcoded 5' primer, a J-beta primer mix was included in a second PCR lasting roughly 7 to 11 cycles. Each CDR3 protein is one row after TCRdb ran MiXCR on the 5' RACE reads. This sample carries over 1.5 million distinct CDR3 sequences, less than 50% of them seen once, and the ten largest clones take about 2.1%. Germline CDR1 is SGDLS and CDR2 is YYNGEE. The germline V and J ends were trimmed by 2 bases and 5 bases, with 14 bases remaining between them. The CDR3 runs 15 residues. Sequenced input: blood. The clonotype originates from a woman between 40 and 55 years old in good health. This chain joins TRBV9 and TRBJ2-1; D is perhaps TRBD1 (6 bases). The CDR3 spells CASSVGFRGDNEQFF. The CDR3 coding sequence is TGTGCCAGCAGCGTGGGCTTCAGGGGAGACAATGAGCAGTTCTTC.